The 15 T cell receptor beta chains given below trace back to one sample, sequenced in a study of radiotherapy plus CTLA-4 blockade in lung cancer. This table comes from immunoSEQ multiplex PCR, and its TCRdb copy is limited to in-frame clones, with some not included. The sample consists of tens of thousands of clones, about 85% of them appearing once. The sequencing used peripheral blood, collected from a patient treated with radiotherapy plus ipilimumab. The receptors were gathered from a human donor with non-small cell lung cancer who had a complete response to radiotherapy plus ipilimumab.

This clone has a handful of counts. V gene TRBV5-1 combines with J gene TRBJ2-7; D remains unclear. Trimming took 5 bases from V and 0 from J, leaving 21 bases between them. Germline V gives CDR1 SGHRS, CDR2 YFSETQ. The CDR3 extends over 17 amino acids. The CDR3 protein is CASREQVGSQSSYEQYF. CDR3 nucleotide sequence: TGCGCCAGCAGAGAGCAGGTCGGCTCTCAGAGCTCCTACGAGCAGTACTTC.

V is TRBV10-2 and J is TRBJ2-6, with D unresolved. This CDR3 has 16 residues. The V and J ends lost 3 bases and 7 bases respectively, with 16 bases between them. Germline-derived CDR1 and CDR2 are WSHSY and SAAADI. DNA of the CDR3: TGCGCCAGCAGTGACTCTGCGGAATTGGGTGCCAACGTCCTGACTTTC. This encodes CASSDSAELGANVLTF.

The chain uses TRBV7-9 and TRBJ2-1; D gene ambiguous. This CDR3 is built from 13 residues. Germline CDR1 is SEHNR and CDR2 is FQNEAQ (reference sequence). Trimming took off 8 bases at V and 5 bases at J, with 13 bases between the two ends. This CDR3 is CASRSRWDNEQFF. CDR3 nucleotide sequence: TGTGCCAGCCGGAGCAGATGGGACAATGAGCAGTTCTTC.

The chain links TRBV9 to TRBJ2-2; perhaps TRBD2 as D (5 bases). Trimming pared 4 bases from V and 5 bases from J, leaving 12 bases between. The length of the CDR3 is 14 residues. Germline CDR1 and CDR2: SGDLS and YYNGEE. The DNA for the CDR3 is TGTGCCAGCAGCTCCAGCGGACGAACCGGGGAGCTGTTTTTT. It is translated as CASSSSGRTGELFF.

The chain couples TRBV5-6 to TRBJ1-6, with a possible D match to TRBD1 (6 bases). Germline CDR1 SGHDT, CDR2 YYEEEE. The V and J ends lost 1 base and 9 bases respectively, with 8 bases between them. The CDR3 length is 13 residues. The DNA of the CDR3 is TGTGCCAGCAGCTTGACGGACAGTTCACCCCTCCACTTT. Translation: CASSLTDSSPLHF.

The CDR3 bases are TGCGCCAGCAGCCAAGATCAGGAGGGAGGTCGTAGACAAGAGACCCAGTACTTC. Amino acids: CASSQDQEGGRRQETQYF. The chain is built from TRBV4-1 and TRBJ2-5, with TRBD2 as a possible D gene (6 bases). CDR1 is MGHRA, CDR2 YSYEKL, per germline. The CDR3 covers 18 residues. The V end was cut by 0 bases, the J end by 2 bases, with 19 bases between.

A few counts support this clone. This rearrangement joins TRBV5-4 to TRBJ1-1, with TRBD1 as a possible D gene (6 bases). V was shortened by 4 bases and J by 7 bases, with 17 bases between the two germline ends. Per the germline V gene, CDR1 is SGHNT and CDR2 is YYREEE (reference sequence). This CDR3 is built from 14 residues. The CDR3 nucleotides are TGTGCCAGCAGCCCAAACCTCCGGGACATTGAAGCTTTCTTT. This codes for CASSPNLRDIEAFF.

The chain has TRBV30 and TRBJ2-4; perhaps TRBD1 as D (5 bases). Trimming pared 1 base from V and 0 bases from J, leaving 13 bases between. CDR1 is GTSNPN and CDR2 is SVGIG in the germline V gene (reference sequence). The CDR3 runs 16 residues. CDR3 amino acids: CAWSGNRPLAKNIQYF. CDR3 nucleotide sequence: TGTGCCTGGAGTGGTAACAGGCCCCTAGCCAAAAACATTCAGTACTTC.

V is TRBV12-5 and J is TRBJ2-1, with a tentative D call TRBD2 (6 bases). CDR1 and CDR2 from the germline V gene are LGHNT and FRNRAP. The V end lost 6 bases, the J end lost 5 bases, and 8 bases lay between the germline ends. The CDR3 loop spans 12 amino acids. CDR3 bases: TGTGCTAGTGGACTAGCCAACAATGAGCAGTTCTTC. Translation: CASGLANNEQFF.

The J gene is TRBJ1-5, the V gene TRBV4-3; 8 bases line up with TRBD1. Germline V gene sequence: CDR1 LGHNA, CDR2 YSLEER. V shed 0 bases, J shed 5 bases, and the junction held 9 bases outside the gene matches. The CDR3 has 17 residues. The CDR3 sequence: CASSQDLARGLDQPQHF. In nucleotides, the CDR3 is TGCGCCAGCAGCCAAGATCTCGCCAGGGGGCTTGATCAGCCCCAGCATTTT.

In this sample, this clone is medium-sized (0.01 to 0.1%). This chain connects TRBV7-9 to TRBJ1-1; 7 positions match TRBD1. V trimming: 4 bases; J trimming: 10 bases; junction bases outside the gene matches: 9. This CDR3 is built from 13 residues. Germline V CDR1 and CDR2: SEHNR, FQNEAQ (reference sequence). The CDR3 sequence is CASSSRQGLGAFF. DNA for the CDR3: TGTGCCAGCAGCTCCAGACAGGGTTTGGGAGCTTTCTTT. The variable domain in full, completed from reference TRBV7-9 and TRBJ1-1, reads DTGVSQNPRHKITKRGQNVTFRCDPISEHNRLYWYRQTLGQGPEFLTYFQNEAQLEKSRLLSDRFSAERPKGSFSTLEIQRTEQGDSAMYLCASSSRQGLGAFFGQGTRLTVV.

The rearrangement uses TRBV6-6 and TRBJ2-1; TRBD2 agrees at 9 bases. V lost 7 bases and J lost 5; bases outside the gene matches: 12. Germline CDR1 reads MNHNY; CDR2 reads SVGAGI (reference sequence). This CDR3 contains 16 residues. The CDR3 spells CASNPGTSILNNEQFF. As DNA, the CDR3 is TGTGCCAGCAATCCCGGGACTAGCATATTAAACAATGAGCAGTTCTTC.

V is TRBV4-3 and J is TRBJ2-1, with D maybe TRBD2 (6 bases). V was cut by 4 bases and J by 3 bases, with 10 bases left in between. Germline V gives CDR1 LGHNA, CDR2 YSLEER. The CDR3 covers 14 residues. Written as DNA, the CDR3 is TGCGCCAGCAGCCGGGGGGAGGACTACAATGAGCAGTTCTTC. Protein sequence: CASSRGEDYNEQFF.

Here the CDR3 reads CAIREGLAGGPRGNEQFF. As DNA, the CDR3 is TGTGCCATCAGGGAGGGACTAGCGGGAGGGCCACGAGGCAATGAGCAGTTCTTC. The chain uses TRBV10-3 and TRBJ2-1, with 16 bases identical to TRBD2. This CDR3 is built from 18 residues. Trimming at V came to 6 bases and at J to 6 bases, leaving 11 bases not matched to a gene. Per the germline V gene, CDR1 is ENHRY and CDR2 is SYGVKD.

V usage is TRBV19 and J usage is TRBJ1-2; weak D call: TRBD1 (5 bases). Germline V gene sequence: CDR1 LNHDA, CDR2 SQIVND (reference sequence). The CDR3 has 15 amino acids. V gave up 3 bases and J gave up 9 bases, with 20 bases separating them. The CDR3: CASSIPSTELESYTF. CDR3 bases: TGTGCCAGTAGTATCCCATCGACAGAGCTGGAGAGCTACACCTTC.